The 14 T cell receptor beta chains listed next were all sequenced from one sample in a study of T cell responses to AZD1222 COVID-19 vaccine. Assay used: immunoSEQ multiplex PCR; TCRdb lists only in-frame clones, some missing. The sample carries some 120,000 clones, approximately 93% recorded once. The starting material was peripheral blood, obtained on day 0 of AZD1222 vaccination. These receptors were taken from an adult in good health.

The chain carries TRBV6-2 or TRBV6-3 and TRBJ1-2; 8 nucleotides match TRBD1. V was pared by 2 bases and J by 2 bases, with 7 bases of the junction left unmatched. There are 16 residues in the CDR3. Per the germline V gene, CDR1 is MNHEY and CDR2 is SVGEGT. This CDR3 is CASSYIGTGGNYGYTF. Written as DNA, the CDR3 is TGTGCCAGCAGTTACATCGGGACAGGCGGGAACTATGGCTACACCTTC.

This clone appeared once. The gene calls are TRBV27 and TRBJ2-1; D is unresolved. The CDR3 length is 16 residues. Germline CDR1 is MNHEY and CDR2 is SMNVEV (reference sequence). The V end was cut by 2 bases, the J end by 4 bases, with 15 bases between. The CDR3 here is CASSLASDLFYNEQFF. The CDR3 DNA reads as TGTGCCAGCAGTTTAGCATCAGACCTGTTTTACAATGAGCAGTTCTTC.

The chain recombines TRBV27 with TRBJ1-2; tentative D call: TRBD1 (5 bases). This CDR3 contains 14 residues. Trimming took 2 bases from V and 4 from J, leaving 11 bases between them. Per germline, CDR1 MNHEY and CDR2 SMNVEV (reference sequence). The CDR3 loop is CASSLVGRRYGYTF. The CDR3 nucleotides are TGTGCCAGCAGTTTAGTGGGACGACGCTATGGCTACACCTTC.

In this sample, this clone turned up a few times. CDR3 protein: CASSFRTEGLSYNEQFF. In DNA, the CDR3 is TGTGCCAGCAGCTTCAGGACTGAAGGCCTTTCCTACAATGAGCAGTTCTTC. The chain joins TRBV9 to TRBJ2-1, with D perhaps TRBD2 (5 bases). V gave up 4 bases and J gave up 1 base, with 18 bases separating them. Germline V gives CDR1 SGDLS, CDR2 YYNGEE. The CDR3 spans 17 residues.

This chain connects TRBV3-1 (or the pseudogene TRBV3-2) to TRBJ2-7; 9 bases agree with TRBD1. Germline V CDR1 and CDR2: LGHDT, YNNKEL (reference sequence). This CDR3 contains 16 residues. The J segment lost 2 bases and the V segment lost 4 bases, leaving 9 bases of the junction unmatched. In DNA form, the CDR3 reads TGTGCCAGCAGCCGAAACAGGGGGCTGAGCCCCTACGAGCAGTACTTC. Its protein product is CASSRNRGLSPYEQYF.

The chain carries TRBV6-5 and TRBJ1-2, with D possibly TRBD1 on 5 matching bases. The germline CDR1 and CDR2 sequences are MNHEY and SVGAGI. V lost 9 bases, J lost 3 bases, and 14 bases lay in between. The CDR3 extends over 13 amino acids. In nucleotides, the CDR3 is TGTGCCAGTAGGGACTCCGATTACTATGGCTACACCTTC. Its translation: CASRDSDYYGYTF.

This clone is a singleton in its sample. The V call is TRBV19, the J call TRBJ2-1; 11 nucleotides align to TRBD2. CDR1 is LNHDA, CDR2 SQIVND, per germline (reference sequence). With V trimmed by 6 bases and J by 4 bases, 17 bases remained unmatched. The CDR3 contains 19 residues. The CDR3 loop is CASRFSGTSGSQRYNEQFF. The CDR3 coding sequence is TGTGCCAGTAGATTTTCTGGAACTAGCGGGAGTCAGCGATACAATGAGCAGTTCTTC.

V and J are TRBV6-5 and TRBJ1-2; D might be TRBD1 (6 bases). This CDR3 spans 16 amino acids. V gave up 0 bases and J gave up 4 bases, with 15 bases separating them. Per the germline V gene, CDR1 is MNHEY and CDR2 is SVGAGI. The CDR3 DNA reads TGTGCCAGCAGTTACTCCCCTGAGGGGGACCTCTATGGCTACACCTTC. Translation: CASSYSPEGDLYGYTF.

The gene calls are TRBV6-1 and TRBJ1-1; D might be TRBD1 (5 bases). This CDR3 spans 14 amino acids. V lost 3 bases and J 11 bases, leaving 19 bases between the germline ends. The V gene's germline CDR1 is MNHNS and CDR2 SASEGT. CDR3: CASSEPSGARRAFF. As DNA, the CDR3 is TGTGCCAGCAGTGAGCCCTCCGGGGCGCGGAGGGCTTTCTTT.

This clone was seen a few times. The sample holds other DNA sequences that translate to the same CDR3. This chain joins TRBV27 and TRBJ1-1; D remains ambiguous. The germline V gene has CDR1 MNHEY and CDR2 SMNVEV (reference sequence). The CDR3 extends over 13 amino acids. Trimming removed 2 bases from V and 1 base from J, with 5 bases in between. The CDR3: CASSLAGNTEAFF. CDR3 coding DNA: TGTGCCAGCAGTTTAGCAGGGAACACTGAAGCTTTCTTT.

This chain connects TRBV18 to TRBJ2-7, with D unclear. Germline V lookup: CDR1 KGHSH, CDR2 LQKENI. The CDR3 is made up of 14 amino acids. V was cut by 2 bases and J by 2 bases, with 10 bases left in between. The CDR3 loop is CASSPTTGAYEQYF. For the CDR3, the DNA is TGTGCCAGCTCACCAACGACCGGAGCCTACGAGCAGTACTTC.

This clone has a single count. The gene calls are TRBV10-2 and TRBJ2-3, with TRBD2 matching over 7 bases. This CDR3 has 14 amino acids. Germline loops: CDR1 WSHSY, CDR2 SAAADI. Germline trimming cut 10 bases from V and 3 bases from J; bases unmatched to any gene: 10. Written as DNA, the CDR3 is TGCGCCACCCAGGGAGGGTCTATTACAGATACGCAGTATTTT. Translating gives CATQGGSITDTQYF.

This clone has more than one count but fewer than ten. The V and J genes are TRBV5-4 and TRBJ1-3, with D hard to call. Germline CDR1 is SGHNT and CDR2 is YYREEE (reference sequence). CDR3 length: 17 amino acids. Trimming took off 2 bases at V and 0 bases at J, with 15 bases between the two ends. The CDR3 sequence: CASSFGLTSSSGNTIYF. The CDR3 bases are TGTGCCAGCAGCTTTGGACTAACGTCGAGCTCTGGAAACACCATATATTTT.

This sequence joins TRBV11-2 and TRBJ2-5; D possibly uses TRBD1 or TRBD2 (5 bases each). Trimming shortened V by 5 bases and J by 0 bases, and 7 bases separated the two germline ends. CDR1 and CDR2 (germline): SGHAT, FQNNGV. The CDR3 runs to 13 residues. Here the CDR3 reads CASSQGHQETQYF. CDR3 nucleotides: TGTGCCAGCAGCCAGGGACACCAAGAGACCCAGTACTTC.